This T cell receptor beta chain was recorded in a study of cytomegalovirus exposure and HLA in healthy donors. Overall study findings and caveats: Published work reported that the classifier diagnosed cytomegalovirus status with high specificity and sensitivity. The study recorded around 160 TCR beta chains that were cytomegalovirus-associated. Later analysis identified a missense DCLRE1C variant that was linked to TCR beta V- and J-gene trimming.

As to this clone: Antigen: not known. Other nucleotide sequences in the sample specify the same CDR3.

The PCR was carried out with 60 Vbeta primers and 13 Jbeta primers. Measured with immunoSEQ multiplex PCR; TCRdb has only the in-frame clones, and not every one. The sample shows about 150,000 clones, roughly 80% of them seen only once. The TCR comes from a man aged 30 to 45 in good health and CMV-seropositive. Sequenced input: PBMCs.

As DNA, the CDR3 is TGTGCCTGGAGTGTTTCTACTGAAGCTTTCTTT. Its translation: CAWSVSTEAFF. The rearrangement uses TRBV30 and TRBJ1-1; unclear D gene. The germline gives CDR1 GTSNPN, CDR2 SVGIG (reference sequence). There are 11 residues in the CDR3. Trimming shortened V by 0 bases and J by 5 bases, and 4 bases separated the two germline ends.